This T cell receptor (beta chain) derives from a study of cytotoxic CD8 clonotypes in ibrutinib-treated CLL. Study results and caveats: Under treatment, the uncommon public clonotypes either contracted or remained stable. Baseline levels of clonality went above those of age-matched healthy donors and moved with circulating CD8+ T-cell counts.

Regarding this clone: Its target is unknown.

TCRdb keeps only in-frame clones here, not all; method: immunoSEQ multiplex PCR. The sample lists around 60,000 clones, approximately 57% seen once, with approximately 14% in the top ten. The TCR sequence derives from a human donor with chronic lymphocytic leukemia. Sequencing was performed on PBMCs, taken after 12 months of ibrutinib treatment.

The CDR3 here is CASSLGGQVGEQYF. CDR3 DNA: TGTGCCAGCAGCTTGGGGGGCCAAGTGGGAGAGCAGTACTTC. The chain recombines TRBV11-2 with TRBJ2-7; D assignment may be TRBD1 or TRBD2 (6 bases each). Looked up from germline, CDR1 is SGHAT and CDR2 is FQNNGV. This CDR3 comprises 14 residues. V was pared by 3 bases and J by 7 bases, with 16 bases between.